This T cell receptor beta chain was retrieved from a study of shared clonotypes between healthy human individuals. A single count supports this clone. The data were produced by immunoSEQ multiplex PCR, yet TCRdb's version contains in-frame clones alone and is incomplete. The sample records about 2.4 million clones, 90% to 95% being singletons. The CDR3 runs 16 residues. V lost 5 bases, J lost 6 bases, and 11 bases stayed unmatched. The germline V gene encodes CDR1 MNHEY and CDR2 SMNVEV (reference sequence). The TCR was taken from a man younger than 35 in good health. Some clones in this sample may be carry-over from other donors' samples. This chain joins TRBV27 and TRBJ1-2, with 11 positions matching TRBD1. The sample comprised naive CD4+ T cells from PBMCs. Described subset: CD45RA+ positively selected. The CDR3: CASSIGQGAHEDGYTF. The CDR3 DNA reads as TGTGCCAGCAGTATAGGACAGGGGGCGCATGAGGATGGCTACACCTTC.